The source of this T cell receptor beta chain is a study of ipilimumab plus nivolumab after autologous stem cell transplantation. Looking at the study overall: Both relapsed and primary refractory DLBCL were included.

This clone has more than one count but fewer than ten. V gave up 8 bases and J gave up 7 bases; unmatched junction bases: 2. The germline V gene has CDR1 MNHNS and CDR2 SASEGT. This CDR3 comprises 13 residues. Patients got ipilimumab 1 mg/kg beginning 14 to 28 days post-transplant. Dosing: nivolumab 3 mg/kg IV, weeks 1, 4, 7, 10, then every two weeks to week 26. This table comes from immunoSEQ multiplex PCR, and its TCRdb copy is limited to in-frame clones, with some not included. The profile shows about 84,000 clones, 75% to 85% of them singletons. This TCR was sampled from a male donor with diffuse large B-cell lymphoma. The sequencing used PBMCs, collected in a trial of ipilimumab plus nivolumab as post-transplant consolidation. The chain links TRBV6-1 to TRBJ1-6, with 10 bases that match TRBD1. CDR3: CASQGQGNSPLHF. The CDR3 DNA reads TGTGCCAGCCAGGGACAGGGGAATTCACCCCTCCACTTT.